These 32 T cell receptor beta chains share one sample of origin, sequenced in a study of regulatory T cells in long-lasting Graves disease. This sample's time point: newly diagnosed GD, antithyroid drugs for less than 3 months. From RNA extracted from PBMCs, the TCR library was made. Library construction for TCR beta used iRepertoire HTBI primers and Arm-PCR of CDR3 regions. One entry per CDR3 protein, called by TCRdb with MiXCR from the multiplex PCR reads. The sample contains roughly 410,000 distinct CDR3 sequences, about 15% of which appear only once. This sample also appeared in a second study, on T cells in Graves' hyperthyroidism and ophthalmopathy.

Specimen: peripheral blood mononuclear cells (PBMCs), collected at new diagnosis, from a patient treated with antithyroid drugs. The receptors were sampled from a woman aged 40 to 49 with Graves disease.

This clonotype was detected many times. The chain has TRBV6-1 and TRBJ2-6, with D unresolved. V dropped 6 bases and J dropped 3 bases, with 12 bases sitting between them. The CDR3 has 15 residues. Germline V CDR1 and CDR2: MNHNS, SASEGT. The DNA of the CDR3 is TGTGCCAGCAGCACCCGACCTGGTGGGGCCAACGTCCTGACTTTC. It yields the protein CASSTRPGGANVLTF.

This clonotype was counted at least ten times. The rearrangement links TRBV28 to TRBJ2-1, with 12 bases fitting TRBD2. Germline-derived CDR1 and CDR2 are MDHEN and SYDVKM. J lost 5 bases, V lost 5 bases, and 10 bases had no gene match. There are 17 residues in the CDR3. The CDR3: CASSPTSGGPPNNEQFF. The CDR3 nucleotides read TGTGCCAGCAGTCCAACTAGCGGGGGGCCCCCCAACAATGAGCAGTTCTTC.

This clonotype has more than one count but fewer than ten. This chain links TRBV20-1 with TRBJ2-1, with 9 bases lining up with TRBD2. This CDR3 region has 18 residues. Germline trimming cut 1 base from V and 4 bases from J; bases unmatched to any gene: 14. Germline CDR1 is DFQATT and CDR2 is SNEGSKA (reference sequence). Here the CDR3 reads CSARGTSGSVPVYNEQFF. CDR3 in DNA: TGCAGTGCTAGAGGAACTAGCGGGTCTGTACCGGTGTACAATGAGCAGTTCTTC.

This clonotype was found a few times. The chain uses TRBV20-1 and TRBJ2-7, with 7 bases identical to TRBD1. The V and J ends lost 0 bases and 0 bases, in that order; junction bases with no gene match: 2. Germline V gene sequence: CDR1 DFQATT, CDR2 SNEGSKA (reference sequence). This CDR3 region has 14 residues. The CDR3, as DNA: TGCAGTGCTAGAGATGGGACAGTCTCCTACGAGCAGTACTTC. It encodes CSARDGTVSYEQYF.

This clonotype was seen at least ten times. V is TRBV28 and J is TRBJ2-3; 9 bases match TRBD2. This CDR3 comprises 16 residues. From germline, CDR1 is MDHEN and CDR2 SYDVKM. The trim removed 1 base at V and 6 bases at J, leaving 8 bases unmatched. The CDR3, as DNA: TGTGCCAGCAGTTTATTAGGACTAGCGTTCACGGATACGCAGTATTTT. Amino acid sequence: CASSLLGLAFTDTQYF.

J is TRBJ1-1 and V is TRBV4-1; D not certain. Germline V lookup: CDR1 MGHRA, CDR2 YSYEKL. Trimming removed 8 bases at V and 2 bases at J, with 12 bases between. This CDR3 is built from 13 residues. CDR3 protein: CASGDAVNTEAFF. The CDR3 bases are TGCGCCAGCGGCGACGCAGTTAACACTGAAGCTTTCTTT.

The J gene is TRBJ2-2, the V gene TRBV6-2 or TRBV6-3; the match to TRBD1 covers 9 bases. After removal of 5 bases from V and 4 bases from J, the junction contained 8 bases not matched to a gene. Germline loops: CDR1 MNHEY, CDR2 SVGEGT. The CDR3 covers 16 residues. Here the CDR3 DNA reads TGTGCCAGCAGTGATATCGCGACAGGGGGCACCGGGGAGCTGTTTTTT. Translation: CASSDIATGGTGELFF.

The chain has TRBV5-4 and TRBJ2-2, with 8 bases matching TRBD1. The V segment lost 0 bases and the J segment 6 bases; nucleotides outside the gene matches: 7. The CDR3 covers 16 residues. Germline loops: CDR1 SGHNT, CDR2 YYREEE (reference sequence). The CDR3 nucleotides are TGTGCCAGCAGCTTGGGGCCAGGGGGCGATGCCGGGGAGCTGTTTTTT. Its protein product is CASSLGPGGDAGELFF.

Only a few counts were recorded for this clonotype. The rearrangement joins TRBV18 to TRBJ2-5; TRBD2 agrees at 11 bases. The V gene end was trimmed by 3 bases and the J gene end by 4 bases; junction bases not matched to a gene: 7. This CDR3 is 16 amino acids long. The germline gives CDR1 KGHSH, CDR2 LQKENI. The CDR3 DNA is TGTGCCAGCTCACCCAAAGGGCTAGCGGGAGGAGAGACCCAGTACTTC. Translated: CASSPKGLAGGETQYF.

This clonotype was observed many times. CDR3 residues: CSARDVSGQMGLNEQFF. As DNA, the CDR3 is TGCAGTGCTAGAGATGTTTCCGGACAGATGGGGCTCAATGAGCAGTTCTTC. V and J are TRBV20-1 and TRBJ2-1; tentatively, D is TRBD1 (6 bases). The CDR3 contains 17 residues. In germline, CDR1 is DFQATT, CDR2 SNEGSKA (reference sequence). The ends were cut back, 0 bases at V and 6 bases at J, with 21 bases in the middle.

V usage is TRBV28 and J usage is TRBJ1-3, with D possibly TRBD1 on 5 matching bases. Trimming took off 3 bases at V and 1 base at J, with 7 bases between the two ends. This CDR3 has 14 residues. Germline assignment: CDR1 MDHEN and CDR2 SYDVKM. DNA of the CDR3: TGTGCCAGCAGTTTGACAGATTCTGGAAACACCATATATTTT. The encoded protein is CASSLTDSGNTIYF.

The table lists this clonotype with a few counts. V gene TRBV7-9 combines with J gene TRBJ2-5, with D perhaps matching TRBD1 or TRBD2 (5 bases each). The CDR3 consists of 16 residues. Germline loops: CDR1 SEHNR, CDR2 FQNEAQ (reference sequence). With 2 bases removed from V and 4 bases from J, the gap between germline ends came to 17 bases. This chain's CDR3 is CASSLLGAERGETQYF. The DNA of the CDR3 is TGTGCCAGCAGCTTACTGGGAGCGGAGAGGGGAGAGACCCAGTACTTC.

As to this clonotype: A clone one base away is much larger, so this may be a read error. This CDR3 is CASSFEQGATDTQYF. The CDR3, as DNA: TGCGCCAGCAGCTTCGAACAGGGGGCCACAGATACGCAGTATTTT. This sequence joins TRBV7-2 and TRBJ2-3; 9 positions agree with TRBD1. The CDR3 loop spans 15 amino acids. Germline V gives CDR1 SGHTA, CDR2 FQGNSA. The variable domain in full, with the rest retrieved from reference TRBV7-2 and TRBJ2-3, is GAGVSQSPSNKVTEKGKDVELRCDPISGHTALYWYRQSLGQGLEFLIYFQGNSAPDKSGLPSDRFSAERTGGSVSTLTIQRTQQEDSAVYLCASSFEQGATDTQYFGPGTRLTVL.

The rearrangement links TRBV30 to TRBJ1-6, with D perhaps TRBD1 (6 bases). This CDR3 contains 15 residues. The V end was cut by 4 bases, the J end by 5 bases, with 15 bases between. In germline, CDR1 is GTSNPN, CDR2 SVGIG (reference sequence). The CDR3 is CAWNRRRGDNSPLHF. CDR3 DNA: TGTGCCTGGAATAGAAGAAGGGGGGATAATTCACCCCTCCACTTT.

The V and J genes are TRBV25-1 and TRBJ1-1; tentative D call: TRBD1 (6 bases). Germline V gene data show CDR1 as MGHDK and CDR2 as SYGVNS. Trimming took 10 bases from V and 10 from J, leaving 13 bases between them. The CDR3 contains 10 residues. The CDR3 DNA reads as TGTGCCACCGCCGGGACAAGAGCTTTCTTT. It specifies CATAGTRAFF.

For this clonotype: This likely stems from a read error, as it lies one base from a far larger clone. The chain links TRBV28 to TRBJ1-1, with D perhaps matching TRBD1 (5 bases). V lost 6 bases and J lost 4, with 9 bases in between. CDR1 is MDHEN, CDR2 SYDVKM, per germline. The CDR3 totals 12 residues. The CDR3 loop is CASRSGSTEAFF. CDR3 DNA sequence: TGTGCCAGCAGGTCAGGGAGCACTGAAGCTTTCTTT.

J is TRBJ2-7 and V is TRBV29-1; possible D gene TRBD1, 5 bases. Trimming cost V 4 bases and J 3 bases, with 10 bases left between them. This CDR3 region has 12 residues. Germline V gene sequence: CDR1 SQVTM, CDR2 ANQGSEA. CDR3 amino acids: CSVAQDYYEQYF. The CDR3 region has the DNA TGCAGCGTTGCACAGGATTACTACGAGCAGTACTTC.

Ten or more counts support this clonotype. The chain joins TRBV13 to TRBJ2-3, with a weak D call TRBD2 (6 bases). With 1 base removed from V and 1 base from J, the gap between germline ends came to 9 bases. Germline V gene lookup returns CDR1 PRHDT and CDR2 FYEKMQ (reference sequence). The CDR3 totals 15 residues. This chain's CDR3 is CASSLAGEGTDTQYF. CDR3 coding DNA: TGTGCCAGCAGCTTAGCGGGAGAAGGCACAGATACGCAGTATTTT.

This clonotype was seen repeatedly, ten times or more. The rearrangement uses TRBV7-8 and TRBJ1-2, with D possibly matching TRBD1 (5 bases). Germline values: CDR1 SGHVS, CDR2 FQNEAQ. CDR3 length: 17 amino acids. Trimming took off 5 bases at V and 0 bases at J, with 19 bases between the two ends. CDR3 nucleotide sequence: TGTGCCAGCAGCGCCCTACCCAGGGTGGATACTAACTATGGCTACACCTTC. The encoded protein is CASSALPRVDTNYGYTF. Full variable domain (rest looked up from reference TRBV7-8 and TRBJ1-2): GAGVSQSPRYKVAKRGQDVALRCDPISGHVSLFWYQQALGQGPEFLTYFQNEAQLDKSGLPSDRFFAERPEGSVSTLKIQRTQQEDSAVYLCASSALPRVDTNYGYTFGSGTRLTVV.

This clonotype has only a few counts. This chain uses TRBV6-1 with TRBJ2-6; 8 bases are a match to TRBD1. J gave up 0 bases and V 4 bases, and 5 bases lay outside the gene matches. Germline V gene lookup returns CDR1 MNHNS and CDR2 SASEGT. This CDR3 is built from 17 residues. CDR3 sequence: CASSARTGFSGANVLTF. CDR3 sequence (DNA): TGTGCCAGCAGTGCCCGGACAGGGTTCTCTGGGGCCAACGTCCTGACTTTC.

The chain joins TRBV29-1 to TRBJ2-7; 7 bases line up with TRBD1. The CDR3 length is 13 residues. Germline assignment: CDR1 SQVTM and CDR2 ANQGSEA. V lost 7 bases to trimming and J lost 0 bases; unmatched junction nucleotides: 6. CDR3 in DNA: TGCAGCGCCCGGGACAGAAACTCCTACGAGCAGTACTTC. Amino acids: CSARDRNSYEQYF.

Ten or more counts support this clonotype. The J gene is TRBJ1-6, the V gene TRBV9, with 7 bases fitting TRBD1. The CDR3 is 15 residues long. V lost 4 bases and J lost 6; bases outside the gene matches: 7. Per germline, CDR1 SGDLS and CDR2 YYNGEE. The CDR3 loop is CASSFGTDPNSPLHF. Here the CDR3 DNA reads TGTGCCAGCAGCTTCGGGACAGACCCTAATTCACCCCTCCACTTT.

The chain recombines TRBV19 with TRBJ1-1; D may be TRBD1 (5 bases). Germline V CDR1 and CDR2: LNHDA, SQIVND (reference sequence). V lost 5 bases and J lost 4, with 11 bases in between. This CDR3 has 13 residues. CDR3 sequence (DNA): TGTGCCAGTAGTTGGGGGGGAAGCACTGAAGCTTTCTTT. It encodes CASSWGGSTEAFF.

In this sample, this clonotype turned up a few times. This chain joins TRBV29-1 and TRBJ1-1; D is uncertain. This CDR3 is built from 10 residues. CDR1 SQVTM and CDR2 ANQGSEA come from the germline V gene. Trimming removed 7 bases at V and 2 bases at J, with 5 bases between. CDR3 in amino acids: CSGINTEAFF. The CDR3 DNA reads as TGCAGCGGAATAAACACTGAAGCTTTCTTT.

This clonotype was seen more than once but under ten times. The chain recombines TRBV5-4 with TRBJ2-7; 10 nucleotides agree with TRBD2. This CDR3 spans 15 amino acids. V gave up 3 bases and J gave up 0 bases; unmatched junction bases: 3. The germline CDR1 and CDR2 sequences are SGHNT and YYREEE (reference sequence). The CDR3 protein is CASSYGTSASYEQYF. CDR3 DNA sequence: TGTGCCAGCAGCTACGGGACTAGCGCCTCCTACGAGCAGTACTTC.

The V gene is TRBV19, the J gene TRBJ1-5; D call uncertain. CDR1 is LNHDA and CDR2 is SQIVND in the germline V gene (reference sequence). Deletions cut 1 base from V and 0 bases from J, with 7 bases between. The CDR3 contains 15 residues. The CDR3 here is CASSIGFYSNQPQHF. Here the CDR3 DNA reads TGTGCCAGTAGTATAGGGTTCTATAGCAATCAGCCCCAGCATTTT.

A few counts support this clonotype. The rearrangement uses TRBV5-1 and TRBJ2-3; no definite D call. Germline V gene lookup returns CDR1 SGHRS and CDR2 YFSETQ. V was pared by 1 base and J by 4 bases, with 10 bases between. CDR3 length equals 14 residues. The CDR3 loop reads CASSLLSFPDTQYF. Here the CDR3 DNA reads TGCGCCAGCAGCTTGCTGAGCTTTCCAGATACGCAGTATTTT. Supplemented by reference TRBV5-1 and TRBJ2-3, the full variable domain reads KAGVTQTPRYLIKTRGQQVTLSCSPISGHRSVSWYQQTPGQGLQFLFEYFSETQRNKGNFPGRFSGRQFSNSRSEMNVSTLELGDSALYLCASSLLSFPDTQYFGPGTRLTVL.

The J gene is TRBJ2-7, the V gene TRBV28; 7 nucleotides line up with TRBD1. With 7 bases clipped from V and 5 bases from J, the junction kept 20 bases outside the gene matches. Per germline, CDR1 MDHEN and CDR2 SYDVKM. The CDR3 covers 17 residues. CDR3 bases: TGTGCCAGCACCCCGGGATACGGTGACAGGGATTACGACGAGCAGTACTTC. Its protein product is CASTPGYGDRDYDEQYF.

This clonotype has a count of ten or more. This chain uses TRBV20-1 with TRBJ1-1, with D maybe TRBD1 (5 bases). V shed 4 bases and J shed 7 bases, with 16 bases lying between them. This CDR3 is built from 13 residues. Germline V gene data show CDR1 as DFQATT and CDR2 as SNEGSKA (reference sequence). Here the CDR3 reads CSAKAAGSLEAFF. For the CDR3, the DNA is TGCAGTGCTAAGGCGGCAGGGTCTCTTGAAGCTTTCTTT.

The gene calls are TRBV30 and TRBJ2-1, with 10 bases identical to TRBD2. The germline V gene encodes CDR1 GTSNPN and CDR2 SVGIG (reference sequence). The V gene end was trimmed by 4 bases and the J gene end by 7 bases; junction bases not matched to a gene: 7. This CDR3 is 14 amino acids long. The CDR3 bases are TGTGCCTGGAAACTAGCGGGATTGACTAATGAGCAGTTCTTC. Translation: CAWKLAGLTNEQFF.

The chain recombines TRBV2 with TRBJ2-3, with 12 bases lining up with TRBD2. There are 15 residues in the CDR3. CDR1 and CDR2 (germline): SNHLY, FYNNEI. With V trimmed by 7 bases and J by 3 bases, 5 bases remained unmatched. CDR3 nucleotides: TGTGCCAGCAACCTAGCGGGAGGGGCGACAGATACGCAGTATTTT. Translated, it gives CASNLAGGATDTQYF.

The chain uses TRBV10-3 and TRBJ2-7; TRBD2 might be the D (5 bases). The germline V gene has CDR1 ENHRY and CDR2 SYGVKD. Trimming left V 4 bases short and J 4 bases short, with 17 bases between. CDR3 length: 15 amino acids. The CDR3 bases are TGTGCCATCAGTGTTATTTCGGGCAGGAGGTACGAGCAGTACTTC. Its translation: CAISVISGRRYEQYF.